The T cell receptor (beta chain) under discussion was sequenced for a study of blood T cell repertoires in COVID-19. The data were produced by immunoSEQ multiplex PCR, yet TCRdb's version contains in-frame clones alone and is incomplete. The sample has around 230,000 clones; 75% to 90% are singletons. The V segment lost 9 bases and the J segment 9 bases; nucleotides outside the gene matches: 4. CDR1 is MNHEY, CDR2 SVGAGI, per germline. The CDR3 covers 11 residues. This clone was recorded a few times. This TCR was recovered from a woman between 70 and 85 years old with active or convalescent COVID-19. The chain has TRBV6-5 and TRBJ2-1; 8 bases line up with TRBD1. The specimen sequenced was peripheral blood. This CDR3 reads CASSRGPEQFF. In DNA, the CDR3 is TGTGCCAGTTCCAGGGGGCCTGAGCAGTTCTTC.